These T cell receptor beta chains were read from a single sample in a study of T cell responses to AZD1222 COVID-19 vaccine. Measured with immunoSEQ multiplex PCR; TCRdb has only the in-frame clones, and not every one. The repertoire holds roughly 150,000 clones, with 90% as singletons. The sample was peripheral blood, taken on day 0 of AZD1222 vaccination. The receptors were sampled from an adult in good health. The CDR3 runs from the conserved cysteine through the conserved F or W. Fields, in order: V gene, J gene, D gene, CDR3 DNA, CDR3 protein. The D gene is left open where the match is weak.

TRBV19	TRBJ1-5	TRBD1	TGTGCCAGTAGTGGACAGGGGGCTAGCAATCAGCCCCAGCATTTT	CASSGQGASNQPQHF
TRBV4-1	TRBJ2-4	TRBD2	TGCGCCAGCAGGTCTAGCGGGACCCAGAACATTCAGTACTTC	CASRSSGTQNIQYF
TRBV27	TRBJ2-7	NA	TGTGCCAGCAGTTTAACGGGGGCGCGGTACGAGCAGTACTTC	CASSLTGARYEQYF
TRBV19	TRBJ2-1	NA	TGTGCCAGTAGTTTGGCAAGCCTTCCCAATGAGCAGTTCTTC	CASSLASLPNEQFF
TRBV6-5	TRBJ2-1	TRBD2	TGTGCCAGCAGTTACTCGTTACTAGCGGGAGTGGGGGAGCAGTTCTTC	CASSYSLLAGVGEQFF
TRBV19	TRBJ1-4	NA	TGTGCCAGTAGTATATCGGTTTTGGCTAATGAAAAACTGTTTTTT	CASSISVLANEKLFF
TRBV7-9	TRBJ2-1	NA	TGTGCCAGCAGGGCGGGGAACGAGCAGTTCTTC	CASRAGNEQFF
TRBV5-1	TRBJ1-1	NA	TGCGCCAGCAGCTTGGTCACAAACACTGAAGCTTTCTTT	CASSLVTNTEAFF
TRBV28	TRBJ1-1	TRBD1	TGTGCCAGCAGTTTACCGGGACAGGAGAACACTGAAGCTTTCTTT	CASSLPGQENTEAFF
TRBV24-1	TRBJ2-1	NA	TGTGCCACCAGTGATTTTAACTCCTACTCCTACAATGAGCAGTTCTTC	CATSDFNSYSYNEQFF
TRBV20-1	TRBJ2-4	NA	TGCAGTGCTAGTCTAGGGCAAAAACTAGCCAAAAACATTCAGTACTTC	CSASLGQKLAKNIQYF
TRBV19	TRBJ1-5	NA	TGTGCCAGTAGTATAGAGAGGGCGGGGTTCCCAAATCAGCCCCAGCATTTT	CASSIERAGFPNQPQHF
TRBV20-1	TRBJ2-7	TRBD1	TGCAGTCCGGGACAGTCCTACGAGCAGTACTTC	CSPGQSYEQYF
TRBV7-2	TRBJ1-3	NA	TGTGCCAGCAGCTCCCAAGGGCACTCAGCTTTCTCTGGAAACACCATATATTTT	CASSSQGHSAFSGNTIYF
TRBV5-4	TRBJ1-2	TRBD1	TGTGCCAGCAGCCAGGGACAGGGCTATGGCTACACCTTC	CASSQGQGYGYTF
TRBV28	TRBJ1-4	NA	TGTGCCAGCAGTACAAACAGGTTGGGCGTTGAAAAACTGTTTTTT	CASSTNRLGVEKLFF
TRBV28	TRBJ1-2	TRBD1	TGTGCCAGCGGGACGACCGGGACAGTCTTCTATGGCTACACCTTC	CASGTTGTVFYGYTF
TRBV6-5	TRBJ1-4	NA	TGTGCCAGCAGTCAATGGGAAGAAAATGAAAAACTGTTTTTT	CASSQWEENEKLFF
TRBV29-1	TRBJ2-1	NA	TGCAGCGTCCGGGTGGGGCGGACCAACAATGAGCAGTTCTTC	CSVRVGRTNNEQFF
TRBV5-4	TRBJ2-4	TRBD1	TGTGCCAGCAGCCTGAACCGGGACAGTGGGCACATTCAGTACTTC	CASSLNRDSGHIQYF
TRBV9	TRBJ2-5	TRBD2	TGTGCCAGCAGCCCAATAGCGGGCGGTATATTGCAAGAGACCCAGTACTTC	CASSPIAGGILQETQYF
TRBV7-2	TRBJ1-4	NA	TGTGCCAGCAGCTTAGTCAGGGTTAGGGGTGAAAAACTGTTTTTT	CASSLVRVRGEKLFF
TRBV6-5	TRBJ2-1	TRBD2	TGTGCCAGCAGTCCGGGACTACCCCCCTACAATGAGCAGTTCTTC	CASSPGLPPYNEQFF
TRBV6-1	TRBJ1-5	NA	TGTGCCAGCAGTGAAGTCCCCTGGACACATCCTCCTAGCAATCAGCCCCAGCATTTT	CASSEVPWTHPPSNQPQHF
TRBV19	TRBJ1-3	NA	TGTGCCAGTACACGTGGGGGCTCTGGAAACACCATATATTTT	CASTRGGSGNTIYF
TRBV29-1	TRBJ2-1	NA	TGCAGCGTTGAGGGGGTGAGGGGCAGCCACACCTACAATGAGCAGTTCTTC	CSVEGVRGSHTYNEQFF
TRBV6-4	TRBJ2-3	NA	TGTGCCAGCAGTGACACCGGGACTGCTATTACAGATACGCAGTATTTT	CASSDTGTAITDTQYF
TRBV28	TRBJ1-2	NA	TGTGCCAGCAGTTTCAACCCCCCCTACTATGGCTACACCTTC	CASSFNPPYYGYTF
TRBV15	TRBJ1-5	TRBD1	TGTGCCACCAGCAGGCAGGGGGGGAATCAGCCCCAGCATTTT	CATSRQGGNQPQHF
TRBV5-1	TRBJ2-7	TRBD1	TGCGCCAGCAGCCAGAAAGCAGGGGGCTCCTACGAGCAGTACTTC	CASSQKAGGSYEQYF